The clone carrying this TCR beta chain turned up a few times. As yet, its antigen is unknown. The CDR3 length is 14 residues. Germline CDR1 reads SGDLS; CDR2 reads YYNGEE. Trimming took 4 bases from V and 3 from J, leaving 13 bases between them. This entry comes from a study of shared clonotypes between healthy human individuals. Study background: A donor's plate count was three for CD4 naive and three for CD4 memory; CD8 naive had two and CD8 memory one.

General study points: Read depth was anticipated to influence clonotype sharing among donors.

It was at deep level that the assay was run. Clones were sequenced by immunoSEQ multiplex PCR, and TCRdb holds only the in-frame ones, with some missing. The table lists approximately 330,000 clones, over 70% of them singletons. Donors, without exception, were Caucasian adults residing in Nashville, Tennessee. V and J are TRBV9 and TRBJ1-1, with D tentatively TRBD1 (6 bases). Sequencing input: memory CD4+ T cells sorted from blood. Subset of the sample: CD45RA-negative fraction. The origin of this receptor is a man aged 25 to 40 in good health. CDR3 DNA: TGTGCCAGCAGCATCCTAGGGGGGGACACTGAAGCTTTCTTT. Translating it yields CASSILGGDTEAFF.